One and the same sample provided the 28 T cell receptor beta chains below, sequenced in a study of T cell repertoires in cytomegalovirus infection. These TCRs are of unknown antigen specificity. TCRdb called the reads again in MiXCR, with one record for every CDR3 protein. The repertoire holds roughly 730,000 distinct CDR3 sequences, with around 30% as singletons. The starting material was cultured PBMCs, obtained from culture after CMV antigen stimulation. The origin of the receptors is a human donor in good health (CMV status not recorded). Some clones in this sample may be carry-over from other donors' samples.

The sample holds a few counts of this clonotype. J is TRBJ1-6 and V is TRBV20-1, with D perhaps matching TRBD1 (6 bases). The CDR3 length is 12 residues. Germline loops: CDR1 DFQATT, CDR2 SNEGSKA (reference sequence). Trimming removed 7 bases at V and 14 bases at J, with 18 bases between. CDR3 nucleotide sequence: TGCAGTGTCGGGGAGTGGGGGCTAACCCTCCACTTT. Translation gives CSVGEWGLTLHF.

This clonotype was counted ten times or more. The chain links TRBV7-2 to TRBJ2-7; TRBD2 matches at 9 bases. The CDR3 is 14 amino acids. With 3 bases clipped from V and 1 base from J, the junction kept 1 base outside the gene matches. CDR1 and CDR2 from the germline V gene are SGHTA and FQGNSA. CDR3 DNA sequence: TGTGCCAGCAGCTTTAGCGGGAGTTCCTACGAGCAGTACTTC. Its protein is CASSFSGSSYEQYF.

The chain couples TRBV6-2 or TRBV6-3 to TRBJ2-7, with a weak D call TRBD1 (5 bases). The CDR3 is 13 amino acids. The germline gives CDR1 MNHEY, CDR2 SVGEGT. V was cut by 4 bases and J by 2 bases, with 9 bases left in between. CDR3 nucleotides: TGTGCCAGCAGTTTCCAGGGAACCTACGAGCAGTACTTC. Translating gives CASSFQGTYEQYF.

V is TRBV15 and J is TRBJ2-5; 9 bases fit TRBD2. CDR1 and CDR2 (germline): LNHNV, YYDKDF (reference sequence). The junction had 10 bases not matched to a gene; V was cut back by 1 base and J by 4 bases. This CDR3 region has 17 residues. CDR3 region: CATSRAPGREGGETQYF. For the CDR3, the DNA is TGTGCCACCAGCAGAGCCCCGGGGCGGGAGGGCGGAGAGACCCAGTACTTC.

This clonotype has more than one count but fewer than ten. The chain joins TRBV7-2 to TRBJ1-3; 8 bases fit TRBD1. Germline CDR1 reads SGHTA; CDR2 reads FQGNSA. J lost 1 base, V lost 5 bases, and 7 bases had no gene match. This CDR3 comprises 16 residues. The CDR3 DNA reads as TGTGCCAGCAGCGTTGGGACAGGCTTTTCTGGAAACACCATATATTTT. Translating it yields CASSVGTGFSGNTIYF.

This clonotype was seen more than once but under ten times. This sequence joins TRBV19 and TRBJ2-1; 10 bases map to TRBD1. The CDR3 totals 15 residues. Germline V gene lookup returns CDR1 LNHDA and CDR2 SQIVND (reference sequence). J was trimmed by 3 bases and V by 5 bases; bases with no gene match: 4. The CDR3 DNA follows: TGTGCCAGTAGTGCCCGGGACAGGGGCTACAATGAGCAGTTCTTC. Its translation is CASSARDRGYNEQFF.

The CDR3 here is CASSRWRQGDTEAFF. CDR3 DNA: TGTGCCAGCAGCCGTTGGAGGCAGGGGGACACTGAAGCTTTCTTT. J is TRBJ1-1 and V is TRBV7-4, with 7 bases lining up with TRBD1. Germline-derived CDR1 and CDR2 are SGHVT and SQSDAQ. The CDR3 totals 15 residues. Trimming removed 5 bases from V and 3 bases from J; junction bases left unmatched: 9.

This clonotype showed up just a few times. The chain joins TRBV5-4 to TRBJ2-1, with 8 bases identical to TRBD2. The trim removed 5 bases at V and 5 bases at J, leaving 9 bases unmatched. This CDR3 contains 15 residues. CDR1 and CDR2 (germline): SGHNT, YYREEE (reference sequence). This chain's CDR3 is CASRAREGFDNEQFF. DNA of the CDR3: TGTGCCAGCAGGGCCCGGGAGGGTTTTGACAATGAGCAGTTCTTC. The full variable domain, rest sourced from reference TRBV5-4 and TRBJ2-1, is ETGVTQSPTHLIKTRGQQVTLRCSSQSGHNTVSWYQQALGQGPQFIFQYYREEENGRGNFPPRFSGLQFPNYSSELNVNALELDDSALYLCASRAREGFDNEQFFGPGTRLTVL.

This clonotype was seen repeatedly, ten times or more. This chain's CDR3 is CASSLVRATEAFF. CDR3 coding DNA: TGTGCCAGCAGCCTAGTGAGGGCCACTGAAGCTTTCTTT. This chain connects TRBV7-2 to TRBJ1-1; D gene unclear. Germline CDR1 and CDR2: SGHTA and FQGNSA. The CDR3 sequence is 13 residues long. The V end was cut by 5 bases, the J end by 4 bases, with 11 bases between.

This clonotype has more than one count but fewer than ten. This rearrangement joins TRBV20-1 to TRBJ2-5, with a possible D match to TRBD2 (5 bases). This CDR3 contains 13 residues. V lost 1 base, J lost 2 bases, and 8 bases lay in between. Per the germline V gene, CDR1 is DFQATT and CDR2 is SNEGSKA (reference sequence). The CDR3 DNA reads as TGCAGTGCTAGAGGACGGGATCAAGAGACCCAGTACTTC. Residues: CSARGRDQETQYF.

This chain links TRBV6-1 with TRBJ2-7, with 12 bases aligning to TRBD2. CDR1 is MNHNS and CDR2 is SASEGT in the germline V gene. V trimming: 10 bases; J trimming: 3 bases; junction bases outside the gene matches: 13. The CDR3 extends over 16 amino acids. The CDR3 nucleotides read TGTGCCACCGCTTTCAGACTAGCGGGGGTCTTCTACGAGCAGTACTTC. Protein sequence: CATAFRLAGVFYEQYF.

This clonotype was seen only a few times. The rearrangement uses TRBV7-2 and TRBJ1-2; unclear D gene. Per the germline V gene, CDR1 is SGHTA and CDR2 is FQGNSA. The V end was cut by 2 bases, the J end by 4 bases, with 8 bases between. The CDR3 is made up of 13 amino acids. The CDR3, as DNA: TGTGCCAGCAGCTTAAAAGCCACCTATGGCTACACCTTC. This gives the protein CASSLKATYGYTF.

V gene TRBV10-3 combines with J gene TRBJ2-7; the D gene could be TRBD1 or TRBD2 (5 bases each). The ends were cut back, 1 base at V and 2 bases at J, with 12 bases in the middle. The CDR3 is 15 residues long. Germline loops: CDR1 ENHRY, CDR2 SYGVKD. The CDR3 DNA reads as TGTGCCATCAGTGAGTTTGGGACCGATGCCTACGAGCAGTACTTC. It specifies CAISEFGTDAYEQYF.

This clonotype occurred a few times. The CDR3 reads CASNSGTADRNYGYTF. In nucleotides, the CDR3 is TGTGCCAGCAATTCCGGGACGGCCGATAGAAACTATGGCTACACCTTC. This chain joins TRBV6-6 and TRBJ1-2, with D maybe TRBD1 (5 bases). CDR1 and CDR2 from the germline V gene are MNHNY and SVGAGI (reference sequence). V was shortened by 7 bases and J by 2 bases, with 20 bases between the two germline ends. The CDR3 is made up of 16 amino acids.

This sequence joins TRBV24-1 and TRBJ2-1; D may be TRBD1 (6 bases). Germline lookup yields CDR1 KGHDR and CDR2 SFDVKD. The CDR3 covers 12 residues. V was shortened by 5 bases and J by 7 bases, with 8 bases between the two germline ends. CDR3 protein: CATSARGNEQFF. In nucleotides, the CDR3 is TGTGCCACCAGTGCCAGGGGTAATGAGCAGTTCTTC.

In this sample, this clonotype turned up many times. CDR3 nucleotide sequence: TGTGCCAGCACCTTCCGGGACAGGCCTAACTATGGCTACACCTTC. Translating gives CASTFRDRPNYGYTF. This chain joins TRBV12-3 or TRBV12-4 and TRBJ1-2, with 8 bases matching TRBD1. V lost 7 bases, J lost 0 bases, and 7 bases stayed unmatched. CDR3 length: 15 amino acids.

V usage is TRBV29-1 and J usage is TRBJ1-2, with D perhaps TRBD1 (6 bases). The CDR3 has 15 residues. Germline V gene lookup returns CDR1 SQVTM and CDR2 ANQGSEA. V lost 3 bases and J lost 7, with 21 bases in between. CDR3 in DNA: TGCAGCGTTGAGGAAGAGAGCAGGGGTGGGGGTGGCTACACCTTC. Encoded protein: CSVEEESRGGGGYTF.

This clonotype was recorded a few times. The CDR3 sequence is CASSKTGWGTEAFF. The DNA for the CDR3 is TGTGCCAGCAGTAAGACGGGGTGGGGCACTGAAGCTTTCTTT. The J gene is TRBJ1-1, the V gene TRBV27; no clear D. CDR1 and CDR2 (germline): MNHEY, SMNVEV (reference sequence). The ends were cut back, 5 bases at V and 4 bases at J, with 14 bases in the middle. The CDR3 runs to 14 residues.

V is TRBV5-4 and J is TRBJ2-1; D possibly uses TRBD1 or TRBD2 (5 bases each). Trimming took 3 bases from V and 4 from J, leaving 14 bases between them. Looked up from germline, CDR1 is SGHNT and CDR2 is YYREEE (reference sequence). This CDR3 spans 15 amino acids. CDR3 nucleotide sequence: TGTGCCAGCAGCTCGCCGGGACGCCAGTACAATGAGCAGTTCTTC. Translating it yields CASSSPGRQYNEQFF. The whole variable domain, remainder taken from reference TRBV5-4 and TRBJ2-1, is ETGVTQSPTHLIKTRGQQVTLRCSSQSGHNTVSWYQQALGQGPQFIFQYYREEENGRGNFPPRFSGLQFPNYSSELNVNALELDDSALYLCASSSPGRQYNEQFFGPGTRLTVL.

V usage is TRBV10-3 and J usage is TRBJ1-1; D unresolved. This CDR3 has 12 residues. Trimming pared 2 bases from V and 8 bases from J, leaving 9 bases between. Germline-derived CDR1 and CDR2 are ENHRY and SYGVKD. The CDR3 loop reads CAISEGDGEAFF. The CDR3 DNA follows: TGTGCCATCAGTGAGGGAGACGGGGAAGCTTTCTTT.

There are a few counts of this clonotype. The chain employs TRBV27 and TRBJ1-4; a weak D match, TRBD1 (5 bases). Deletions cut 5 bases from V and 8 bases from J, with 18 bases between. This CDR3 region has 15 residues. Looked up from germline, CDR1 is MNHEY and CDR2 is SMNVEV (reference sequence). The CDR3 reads CASSPSPDKYEKLFF. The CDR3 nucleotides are TGTGCCAGCAGTCCCTCCCCGGACAAGTACGAAAAACTGTTTTTT. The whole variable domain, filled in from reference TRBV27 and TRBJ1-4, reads EAQVTQNPRYLITVTGKKLTVTCSQNMNHEYMSWYRQDPGLGLRQIYYSMNVEVTDKGDVPEGYKVSRKEKRNFPLILESPSPNQTSLYFCASSPSPDKYEKLFFGSGTQLSVL.

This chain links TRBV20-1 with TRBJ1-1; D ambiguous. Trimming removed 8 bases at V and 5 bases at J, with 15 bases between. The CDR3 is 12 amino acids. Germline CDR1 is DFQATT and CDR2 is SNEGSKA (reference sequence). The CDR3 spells CSPKTKGTEAFF. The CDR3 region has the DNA TGCAGTCCCAAGACGAAGGGAACTGAAGCTTTCTTT.

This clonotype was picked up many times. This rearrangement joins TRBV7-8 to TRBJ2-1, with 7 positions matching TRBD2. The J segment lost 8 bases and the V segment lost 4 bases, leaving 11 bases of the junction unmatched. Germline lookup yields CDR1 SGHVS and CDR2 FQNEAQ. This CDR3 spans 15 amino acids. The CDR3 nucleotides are TGTGCCAGCAGCTATGGGTCGGGGGGATATTATGAGCAGTTCTTC. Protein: CASSYGSGGYYEQFF.

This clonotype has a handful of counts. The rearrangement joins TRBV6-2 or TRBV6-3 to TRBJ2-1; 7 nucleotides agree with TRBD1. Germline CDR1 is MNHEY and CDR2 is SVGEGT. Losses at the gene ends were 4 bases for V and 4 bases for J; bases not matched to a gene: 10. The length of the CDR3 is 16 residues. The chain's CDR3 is CASSFGARQGYNEQFF. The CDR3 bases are TGTGCCAGCAGTTTCGGGGCTCGACAGGGATACAATGAGCAGTTCTTC.

CDR3 coding DNA: TGTGCCAGCTCACCGTTTACTACGCAGTATTTT. Translation gives CASSPFTTQYF. The chain has TRBV18 and TRBJ2-3; no firm D call. The CDR3 spans 11 residues. V was trimmed by 3 bases and J by 8 bases, leaving 6 bases between them. Germline CDR1 reads KGHSH; CDR2 reads LQKENI.

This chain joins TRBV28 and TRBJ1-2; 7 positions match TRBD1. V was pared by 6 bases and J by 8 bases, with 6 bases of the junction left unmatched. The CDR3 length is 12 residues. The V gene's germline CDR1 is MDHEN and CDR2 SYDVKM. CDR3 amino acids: CASRTGPAGYTF. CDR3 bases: TGTGCCAGCAGGACAGGGCCGGCCGGCTACACCTTC.

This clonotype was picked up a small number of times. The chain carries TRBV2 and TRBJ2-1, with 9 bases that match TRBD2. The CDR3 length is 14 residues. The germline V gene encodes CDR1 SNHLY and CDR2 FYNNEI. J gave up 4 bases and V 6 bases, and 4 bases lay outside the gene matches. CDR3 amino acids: CASRSSGEYNEQFF. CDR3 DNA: TGTGCCAGCAGGTCTAGCGGGGAATACAATGAGCAGTTCTTC.

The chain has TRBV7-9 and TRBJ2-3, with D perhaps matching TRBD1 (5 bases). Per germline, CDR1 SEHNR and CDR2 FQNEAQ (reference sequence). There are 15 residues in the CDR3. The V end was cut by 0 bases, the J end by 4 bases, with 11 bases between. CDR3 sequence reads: CASSLAPGAADTQYF. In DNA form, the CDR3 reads TGTGCCAGCAGCTTAGCGCCTGGGGCGGCAGATACGCAGTATTTT.